This TCR beta chain was identified during a study of human thymus T cells. Notes on the study in general: Related research found strongly overlapping thymic repertoires in unrelated individuals. Use of V and J genes seemed skewed within the thymic and blood repertoires.

Worth noting for this clone: Antigen: not known.

Profiling relied on immunoSEQ multiplex PCR, and the TCRdb table lists in-frame clones only, not all of them. This repertoire shows 75,000 to 90,000 clones, around 96% found once; its top ten account for 0.025% to 0.04%. Corrective heart surgery yielded the resections from which the thymus tissue came. Having surgery to correct congenital heart defects, healthy Finnish infants acted as the donors. CDR3 length: 15 amino acids. Germline loops: CDR1 LGHNT, CDR2 FRNRAP. V was clipped by 4 bases and J by 1 base, with 14 bases between them. This clonotype was sampled from a boy less than two years old with a congenital heart defect but otherwise immunologically healthy. This sequence joins TRBV12-5 and TRBJ2-7; D possibly corresponds to TRBD1 (6 bases). The sequenced material came from thymus tissue. The CDR3, as DNA: TGTGCTAGTGGTTACTGGCAGGGGCTATCCTACGAGCAGTACTTC. The encoded protein is CASGYWQGLSYEQYF.